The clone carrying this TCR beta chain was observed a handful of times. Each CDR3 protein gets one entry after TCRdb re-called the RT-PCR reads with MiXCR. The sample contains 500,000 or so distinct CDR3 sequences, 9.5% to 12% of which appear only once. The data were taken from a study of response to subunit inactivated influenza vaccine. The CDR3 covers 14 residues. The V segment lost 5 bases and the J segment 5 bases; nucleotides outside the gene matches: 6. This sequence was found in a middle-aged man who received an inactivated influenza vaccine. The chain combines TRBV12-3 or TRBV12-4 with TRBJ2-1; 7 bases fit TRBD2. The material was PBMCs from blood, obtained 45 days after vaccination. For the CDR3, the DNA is TGTGCCAGCAGTCGTGGGGGGGGTAACAATGAGCAGTTCTTC. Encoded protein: CASSRGGGNNEQFF.